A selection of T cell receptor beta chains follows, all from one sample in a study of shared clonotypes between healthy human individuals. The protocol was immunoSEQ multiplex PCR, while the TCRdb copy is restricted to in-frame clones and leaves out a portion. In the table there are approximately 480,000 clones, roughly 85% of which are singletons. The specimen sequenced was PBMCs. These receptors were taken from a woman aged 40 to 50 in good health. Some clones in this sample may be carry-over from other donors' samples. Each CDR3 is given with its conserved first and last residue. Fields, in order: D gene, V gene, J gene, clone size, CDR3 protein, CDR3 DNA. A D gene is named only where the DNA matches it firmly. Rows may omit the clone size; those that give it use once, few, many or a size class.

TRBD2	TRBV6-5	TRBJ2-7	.	CASSLGLTSGYYEQYF	TGTGCCAGCAGTTTAGGTTTGACTAGCGGCTACTACGAGCAGTACTTC
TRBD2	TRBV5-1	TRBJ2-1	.	CASSPGLAGNEQFF	TGCGCCAGCAGCCCGGGACTAGCAGGTAATGAGCAGTTCTTC
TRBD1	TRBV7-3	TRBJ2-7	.	CASSPGQGGSEQYF	TGTGCCAGCAGCCCGGGACAGGGTGGCTCCGAGCAGTACTTC
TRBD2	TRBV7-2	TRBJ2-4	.	CASTNPGGKNIQYF	TGTGCCAGCACCAACCCGGGGGGCAAAAACATTCAGTACTTC
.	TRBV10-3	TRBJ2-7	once	CAISGNRVRYEQYF	TGTGCCATCAGTGGAAACAGGGTTCGGTACGAGCAGTACTTC
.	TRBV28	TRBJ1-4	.	CASNKGREGEKLFF	TGTGCCAGCAACAAGGGGCGCGAGGGAGAAAAACTGTTTTTT
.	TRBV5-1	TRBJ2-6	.	CASSLDSSGANVLTF	TGCGCCAGCAGCTTGGACTCCTCTGGGGCCAACGTCCTGACTTTC
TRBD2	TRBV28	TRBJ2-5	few	CASSSRARSGSWRQETQYF	TGTGCCAGCAGTTCCCGAGCCCGCAGCGGGAGTTGGCGGCAAGAGACCCAGTACTTC
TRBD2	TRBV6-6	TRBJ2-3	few	CASSWGGGGRGDTQYF	TGTGCCAGCAGTTGGGGGGGTGGCGGGAGGGGAGATACGCAGTATTTT
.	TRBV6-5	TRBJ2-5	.	CASSRDQETQYF	TGTGCCAGCAGTCGGGATCAAGAGACCCAGTACTTC
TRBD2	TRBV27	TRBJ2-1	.	CASSPAPRGDEQFF	TGTGCCAGCAGTCCCGCCCCACGGGGGGATGAGCAGTTCTTC
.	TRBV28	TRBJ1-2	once	CASSFPQIGRGWNYGYTF	TGTGCCAGCAGTTTTCCCCAAATTGGCAGAGGATGGAACTATGGCTACACCTTC
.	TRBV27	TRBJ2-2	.	CASSLLGNLGYTGELFF	TGTGCCAGCAGTTTACTAGGGAACCTAGGATACACCGGGGAGCTGTTTTTT
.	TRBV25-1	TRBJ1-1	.	CASSELGNTEAFF	TGTGCCAGCAGTGAATTAGGGAACACTGAAGCTTTCTTT
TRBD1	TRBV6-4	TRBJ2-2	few	CASSDTGGDTGELFF	TGTGCCAGCAGTGACACAGGGGGTGACACCGGGGAGCTGTTTTTT
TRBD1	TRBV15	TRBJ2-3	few	CATSIRGTEGDTQYF	TGTGCCACCAGCATCAGGGGGACCGAAGGAGATACGCAGTATTTT
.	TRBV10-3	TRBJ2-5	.	CAISERGQETQYF	TGTGCCATCAGTGAGAGGGGACAAGAGACCCAGTACTTC
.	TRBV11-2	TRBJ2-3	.	CASSSAGTDTQYF	TGTGCCAGCAGCTCCGCAGGCACAGATACGCAGTATTTT
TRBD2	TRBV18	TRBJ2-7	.	CASSPSSLAVYEQYF	TGTGCCAGCTCGCCGTCCTCTCTAGCGGTCTACGAGCAGTACTTC
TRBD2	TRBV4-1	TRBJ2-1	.	CASSLSGSSIGEQFF	TGCGCCAGCAGCCTTAGCGGGAGTAGCATCGGCGAGCAGTTCTTC
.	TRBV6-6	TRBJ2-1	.	CASSIRDYNEQFF	TGTGCCAGCAGTATCCGGGACTACAATGAGCAGTTCTTC
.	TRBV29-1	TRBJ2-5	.	CSVATGEGAQYF	TGCAGCGTCGCTACAGGGGAGGGGGCCCAGTACTTC
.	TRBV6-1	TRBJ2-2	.	CASSAPGHPNTGELFF	TGTGCCAGCAGTGCACCGGGACATCCGAACACCGGGGAGCTGTTTTTT
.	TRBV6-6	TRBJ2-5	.	CASIHSGTQETQYF	TGTGCCAGCATTCACTCAGGGACCCAAGAGACCCAGTACTTC
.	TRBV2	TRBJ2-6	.	CASSETPIGTDYSGANVLTF	TGTGCCAGCAGTGAAACCCCGATTGGGACGGACTACTCTGGGGCCAACGTCCTGACTTTC
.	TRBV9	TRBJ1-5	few	CASSAEDRNQHF	TGTGCCAGCAGCGCTGAGGACAGAAACCAGCATTTT
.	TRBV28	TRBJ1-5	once	CASSPSDLYSNQPQHF	TGTGCCAGCAGCCCCTCGGACCTCTATAGCAATCAGCCCCAGCATTTT
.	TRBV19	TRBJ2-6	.	CASRDISGANVLTF	TGTGCCAGTAGAGATATCTCTGGGGCCAACGTCCTGACTTTC
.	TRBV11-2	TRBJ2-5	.	CASSTGSQETQYF	TGTGCCAGCAGCACCGGGAGCCAAGAGACCCAGTACTTC
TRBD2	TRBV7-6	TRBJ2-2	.	CASGSGATGELFF	TGTGCCAGCGGTAGCGGGGCCACCGGGGAGCTGTTTTTT
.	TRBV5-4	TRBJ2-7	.	CASRDRAGSSYEQYF	TGTGCCAGCAGAGACAGGGCGGGGAGCTCCTACGAGCAGTACTTC
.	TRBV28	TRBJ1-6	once	CASSLARLGNSPLHF	TGTGCCAGCAGTTTAGCGAGATTGGGGAATTCACCCCTCCACTTT
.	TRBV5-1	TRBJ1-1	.	CASSPSVNTEAFF	TGCGCCAGCAGCCCGTCTGTGAACACTGAAGCTTTCTTT
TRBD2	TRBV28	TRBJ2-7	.	CASSFRGLAWEQYF	TGTGCCAGCAGTTTCAGAGGACTAGCTTGGGAGCAGTACTTC
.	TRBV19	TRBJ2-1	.	CASSLGREPYNEQFF	TGTGCCAGTAGTCTGGGTCGGGAGCCCTACAATGAGCAGTTCTTC
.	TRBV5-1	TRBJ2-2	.	CASSLEQVETTKLFF	TGCGCCAGCAGCTTGGAACAGGTCGAGACCACGAAGTTGTTTTTT
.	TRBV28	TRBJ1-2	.	CASSSQGGADYGYTF	TGTGCCAGCAGTTCGCAGGGCGGTGCGGACTATGGCTACACCTTC
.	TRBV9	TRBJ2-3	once	CASSGISTDTQYF	TGTGCCAGCAGCGGGATTAGCACAGATACGCAGTATTTT
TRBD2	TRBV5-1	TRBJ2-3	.	CASSLELAGGPDTQYF	TGCGCCAGCAGCTTGGAACTAGCGGGAGGGCCAGATACGCAGTATTTT
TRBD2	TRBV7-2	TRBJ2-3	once	CASSFSGTNTDTQYF	TGTGCCAGCAGCTTCTCCGGGACTAACACAGATACGCAGTATTTT
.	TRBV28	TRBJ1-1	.	CASSLFGEATEAFF	TGTGCCAGCAGTTTATTCGGAGAGGCCACTGAAGCTTTCTTT
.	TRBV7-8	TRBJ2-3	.	CASSSGTGGADTQYF	TGTGCCAGCAGCTCCGGCACCGGAGGTGCAGATACGCAGTATTTT
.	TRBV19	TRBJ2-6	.	CASSIRAGANVLTF	TGTGCCAGTAGTATACGGGCTGGGGCCAACGTCCTGACTTTC
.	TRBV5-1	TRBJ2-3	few	CASRSADTQYF	TGCGCCAGCAGGTCTGCAGATACGCAGTATTTT
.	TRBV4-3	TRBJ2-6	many	CASSQHQSGISGANVLTF	TGCGCCAGCAGCCAACATCAATCCGGGATCTCTGGGGCCAACGTCCTGACTTTC
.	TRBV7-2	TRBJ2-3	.	CASSKVGDSSRDTQYF	TGTGCCAGCAGCAAAGTGGGAGATAGCAGCAGAGATACGCAGTATTTT
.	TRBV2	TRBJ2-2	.	CAAFAAGELFF	TGTGCCGCTTTCGCGGCCGGGGAGCTGTTTTTT
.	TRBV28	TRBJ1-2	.	CASSSPGQSLGYTF	TGTGCCAGCAGTTCACCGGGACAAAGCCTCGGCTACACCTTC
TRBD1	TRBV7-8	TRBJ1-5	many	CASSSRDRGGYSNQPQHF	TGTGCCAGCAGCTCCCGGGACAGGGGAGGATATAGCAATCAGCCCCAGCATTTT
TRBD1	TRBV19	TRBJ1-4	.	CASRLQGGANEKLFF	TGTGCCAGTAGGCTCCAGGGGGGAGCTAATGAAAAACTGTTTTTT
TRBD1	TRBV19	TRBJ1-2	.	CASSFRDRVGYTF	TGTGCCAGTAGTTTCCGGGACAGGGTAGGCTACACCTTC
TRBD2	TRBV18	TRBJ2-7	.	CASSPQSGIISYEQYF	TGTGCCAGCTCTCCGCAAAGCGGGATTATCTCCTACGAGCAGTACTTC
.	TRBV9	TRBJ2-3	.	CASSVGELLSTDTQYF	TGTGCCAGCAGCGTAGGGGAGCTTCTCAGCACAGATACGCAGTATTTT